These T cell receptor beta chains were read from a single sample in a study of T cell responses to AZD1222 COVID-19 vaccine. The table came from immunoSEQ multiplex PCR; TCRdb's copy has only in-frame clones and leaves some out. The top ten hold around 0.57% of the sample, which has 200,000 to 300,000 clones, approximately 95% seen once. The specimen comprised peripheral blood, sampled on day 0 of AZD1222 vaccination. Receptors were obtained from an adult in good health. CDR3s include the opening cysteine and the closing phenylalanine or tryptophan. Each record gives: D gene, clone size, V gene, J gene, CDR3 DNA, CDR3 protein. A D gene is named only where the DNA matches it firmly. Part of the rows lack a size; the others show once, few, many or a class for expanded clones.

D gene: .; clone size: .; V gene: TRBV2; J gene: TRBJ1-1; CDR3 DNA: TGTGCCAGCAGCCCTGGGGTGGGCACTGAAGCTTTCTTT; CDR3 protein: CASSPGVGTEAFF
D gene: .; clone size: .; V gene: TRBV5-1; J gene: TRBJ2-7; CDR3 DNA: TGCGCCAGCAGCATCGGACAGATCGGCGAGCAGTACTTC; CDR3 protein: CASSIGQIGEQYF
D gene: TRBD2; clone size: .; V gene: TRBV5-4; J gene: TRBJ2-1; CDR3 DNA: TGTGCCAGCAGCCCAGGACTAGCGGCGCAGTTCTTC; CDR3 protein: CASSPGLAAQFF
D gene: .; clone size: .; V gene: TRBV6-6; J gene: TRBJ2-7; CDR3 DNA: TGTGCCAGCAGTTACTCTTCCCGGTCTTACGAGCAGTACTTC; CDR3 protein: CASSYSSRSYEQYF
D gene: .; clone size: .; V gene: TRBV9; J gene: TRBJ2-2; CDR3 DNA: TGTGCCAGCAGCGTAGACGGCAGACACACCGGGGAGCTGTTTTTT; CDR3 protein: CASSVDGRHTGELFF
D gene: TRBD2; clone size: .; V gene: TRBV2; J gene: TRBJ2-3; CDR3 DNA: TGTGCCAGTAACCCGGGGGGGTTTAGCACAGATACGCAGTATTTT; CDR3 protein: CASNPGGFSTDTQYF
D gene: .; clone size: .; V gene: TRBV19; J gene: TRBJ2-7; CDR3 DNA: TGTGCCAGCCGCCCGGGACCACCCTCCTACGAGCAGTACTTC; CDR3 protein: CASRPGPPSYEQYF
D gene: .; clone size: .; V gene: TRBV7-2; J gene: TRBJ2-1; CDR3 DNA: TGTGCCAGCAGCTTAGTGGTGGGAGGTCTCAATGAGCAGTTCTTC; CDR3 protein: CASSLVVGGLNEQFF
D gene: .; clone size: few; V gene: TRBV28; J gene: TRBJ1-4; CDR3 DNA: TGTGCCAGCAGTCCCGTTAGAGGGCTAAACGGTGAAAAACTGTTTTTT; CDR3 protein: CASSPVRGLNGEKLFF
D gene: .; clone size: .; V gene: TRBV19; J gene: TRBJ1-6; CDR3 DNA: TGTGCCAGTAGTTCTAGTAAGGGGGTTTCACCCCTCCACTTT; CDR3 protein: CASSSSKGVSPLHF
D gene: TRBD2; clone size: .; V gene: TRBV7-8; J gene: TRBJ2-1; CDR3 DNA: TGTGCCAGCAGCCCCGGACTAGCGGGAGTCACGGGGCAGTTCTTC; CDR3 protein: CASSPGLAGVTGQFF
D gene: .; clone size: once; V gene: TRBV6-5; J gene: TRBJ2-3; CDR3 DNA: TGTGCCAGCAGTTACTCGAGGGCGGGCACAGATACGCAGTATTTT; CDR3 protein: CASSYSRAGTDTQYF
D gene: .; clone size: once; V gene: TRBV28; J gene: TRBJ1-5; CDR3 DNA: TGTGCCAGCAGTTTTGGTAATCAGCCCCAGCATTTT; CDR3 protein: CASSFGNQPQHF
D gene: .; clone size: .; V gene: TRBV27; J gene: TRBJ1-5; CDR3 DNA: TGTGCCAGCAGCCCCCGGATTAGCAATCAGCCCCAGCATTTT; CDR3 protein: CASSPRISNQPQHF
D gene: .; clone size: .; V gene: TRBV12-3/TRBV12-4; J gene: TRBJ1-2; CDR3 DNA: TGTGCCAGCCGGGGCGGTCCCGGCCATGGCTACACCTTC; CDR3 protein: CASRGGPGHGYTF
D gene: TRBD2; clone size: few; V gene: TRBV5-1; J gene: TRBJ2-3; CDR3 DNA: TGCGCCAGCAGCTTGGTAGGACTAGCGGGGAGTACGCAGTATTTT; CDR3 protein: CASSLVGLAGSTQYF
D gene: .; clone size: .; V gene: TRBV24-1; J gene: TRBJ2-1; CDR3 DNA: TGTGCCACCAGTGACCCGACGGACGAGCAGTTCTTC; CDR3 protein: CATSDPTDEQFF
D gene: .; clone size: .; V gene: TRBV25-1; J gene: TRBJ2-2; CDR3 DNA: TGTGCCAGCAGTGAATCCCTCACCGGGGAGCTGTTTTTT; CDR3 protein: CASSESLTGELFF
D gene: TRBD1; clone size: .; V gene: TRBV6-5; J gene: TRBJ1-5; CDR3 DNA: TGTGCCAGCAGTTACTTGACAGGGGGAGATCAGCCCCAGCATTTT; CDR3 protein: CASSYLTGGDQPQHF
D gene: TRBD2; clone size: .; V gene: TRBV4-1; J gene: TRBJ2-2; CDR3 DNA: TGCGCCAGCAGCCTCCCCGGGACTAGCCCCGGGGAGCTGTTTTTT; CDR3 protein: CASSLPGTSPGELFF
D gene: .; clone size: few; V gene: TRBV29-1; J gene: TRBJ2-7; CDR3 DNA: TGCAGCGTTGAAAAGGGGGCCTACGAGCAGTACTTC; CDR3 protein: CSVEKGAYEQYF
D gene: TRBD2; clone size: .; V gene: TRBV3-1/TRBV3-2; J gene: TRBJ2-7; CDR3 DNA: TGTGCCAGCAGTCCCGGGGGAGGGAAGGCCTACGAGCAGTACTTC; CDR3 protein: CASSPGGGKAYEQYF
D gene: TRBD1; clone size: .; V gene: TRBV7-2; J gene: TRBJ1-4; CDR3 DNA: TGTGCCAGCAGCTTAGGAACCACACAGGGGGGGAAACTGTTTTTT; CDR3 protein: CASSLGTTQGGKLFF
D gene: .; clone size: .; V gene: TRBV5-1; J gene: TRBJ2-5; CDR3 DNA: TGCGCCAGCAGCCTGGGGACAACCTCAGAGACCCAGTACTTC; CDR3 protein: CASSLGTTSETQYF
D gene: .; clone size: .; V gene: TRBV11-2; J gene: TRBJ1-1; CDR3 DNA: TGTGCCAGCAGCTCCAGGGACAAACCGGGTGGCACTGAAGCTTTCTTT; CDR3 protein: CASSSRDKPGGTEAFF
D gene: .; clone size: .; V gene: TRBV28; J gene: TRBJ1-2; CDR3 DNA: TGTGCCAGCAGCCTGGGACGGAACTATGGCTACACCTTC; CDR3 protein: CASSLGRNYGYTF
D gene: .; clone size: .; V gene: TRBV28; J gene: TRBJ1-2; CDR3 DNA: TGTGCCAGCAGTTCTACCAGGGGCTATGGCTACACCTTC; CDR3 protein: CASSSTRGYGYTF
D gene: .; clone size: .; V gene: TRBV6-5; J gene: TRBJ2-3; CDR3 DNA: TGTGCCAGCAGTTATACCCCAGACGATACGCAGTATTTT; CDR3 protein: CASSYTPDDTQYF
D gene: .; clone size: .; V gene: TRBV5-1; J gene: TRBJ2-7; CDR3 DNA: TGCGCCAGTCGGGACACCTCGGCGGGCTACGAGCAGTACTTC; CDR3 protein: CASRDTSAGYEQYF
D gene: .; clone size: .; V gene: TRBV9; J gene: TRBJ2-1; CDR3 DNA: TGTGCCAGCAGCGCCTACTCCGGGGGGTCAGGGGATGAGCAGTTCTTC; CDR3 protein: CASSAYSGGSGDEQFF
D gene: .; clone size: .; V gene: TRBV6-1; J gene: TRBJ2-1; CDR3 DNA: TGTGCCAGCAGTGCCGTCCGGGGGGCCCGAATGTATGAGCAGTTCTTC; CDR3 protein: CASSAVRGARMYEQFF
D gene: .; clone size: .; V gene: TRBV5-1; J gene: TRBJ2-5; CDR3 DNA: TGCGCCAGCAGCTTGGTAACGGGGCGAGAGACCCAGTACTTC; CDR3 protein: CASSLVTGRETQYF
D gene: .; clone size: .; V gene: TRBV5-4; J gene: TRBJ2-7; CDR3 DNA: TGTGCCAGCAGCTTAGGGGACGGCTACGAGCAGTACTTC; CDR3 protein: CASSLGDGYEQYF
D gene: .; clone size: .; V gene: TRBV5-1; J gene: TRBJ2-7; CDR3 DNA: TGCGCCAGCAGCTTGGCCGGGACTTCGTCCTACGAGCAGTACTTC; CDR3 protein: CASSLAGTSSYEQYF
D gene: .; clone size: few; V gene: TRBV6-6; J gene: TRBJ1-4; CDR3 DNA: TGTGCCAGCAGTTACTCGAAGGGGGATCGGCATGAAAAACTGTTTTTT; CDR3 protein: CASSYSKGDRHEKLFF
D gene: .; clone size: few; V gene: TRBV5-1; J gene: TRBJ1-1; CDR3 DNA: TGCGCCAGCAGCCTTAGAACACTTAGGGACACTGAAGCTTTCTTT; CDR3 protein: CASSLRTLRDTEAFF
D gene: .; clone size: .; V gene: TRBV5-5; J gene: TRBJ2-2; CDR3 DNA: TGTGCCAGCAGCTGTCACCGGGGAGCTGTTTTT; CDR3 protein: CASSCHRGAVF
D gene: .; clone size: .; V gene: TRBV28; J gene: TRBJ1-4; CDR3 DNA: TGTGCCAGCAGTTCTGGATCTAATGAAAAACTGTTTTTT; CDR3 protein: CASSSGSNEKLFF
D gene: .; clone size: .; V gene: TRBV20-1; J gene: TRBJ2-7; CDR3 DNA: TGCAGTGCTCCCCGTGGGGGCGAGCAGTACTTC; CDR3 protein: CSAPRGGEQYF
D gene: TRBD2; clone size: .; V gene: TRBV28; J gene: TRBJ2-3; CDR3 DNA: TGTGCCAGCAGTTCCCCCCGCGGGGGTGGAACAGATACGCAGTATTTT; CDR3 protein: CASSSPRGGGTDTQYF
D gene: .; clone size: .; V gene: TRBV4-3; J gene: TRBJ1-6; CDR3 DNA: TGCGCCAGCAGCCAAGCGAGAAATTCACCCCTCCACTTT; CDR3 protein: CASSQARNSPLHF
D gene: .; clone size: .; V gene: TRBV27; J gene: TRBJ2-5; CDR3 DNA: TGTGCCAGCTCCCCAGTGGGGGCAGGGGGGGAGACCCAGTACTTC; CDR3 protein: CASSPVGAGGETQYF
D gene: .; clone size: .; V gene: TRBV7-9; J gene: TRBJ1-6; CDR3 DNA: TGTGCCAGCAGCTTAGGTCCCCCCATTTCGGCGAATTCACCCCTCCACTTT; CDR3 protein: CASSLGPPISANSPLHF
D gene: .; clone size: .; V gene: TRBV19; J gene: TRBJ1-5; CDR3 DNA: TGTGCCAGTCGGGGAGGGGGAGGCCAGCCCCAGCATTTT; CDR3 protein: CASRGGGGQPQHF
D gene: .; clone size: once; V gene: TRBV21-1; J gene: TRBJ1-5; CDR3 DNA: TGTGCCAGCAGCCTCCCGACAGGGAGGCCCAGCAATCAGCCCCAGCATTTT; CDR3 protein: CASSLPTGRPSNQPQHF
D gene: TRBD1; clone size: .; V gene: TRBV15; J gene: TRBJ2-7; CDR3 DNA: TGTGCCACCAGCAGGGACAGGGGCGAGCAGTACTTC; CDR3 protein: CATSRDRGEQYF
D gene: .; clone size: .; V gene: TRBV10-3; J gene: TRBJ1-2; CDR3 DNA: TGTGCCATCAGTGAGTGGGGAGAGTATGGCTACACCTTC; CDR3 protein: CAISEWGEYGYTF
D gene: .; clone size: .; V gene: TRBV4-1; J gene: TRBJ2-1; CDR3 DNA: TGCGCCAGCAGCCAAAGAGGGTTCGATTGGGGCAATGAGCAGTTCTTC; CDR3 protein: CASSQRGFDWGNEQFF
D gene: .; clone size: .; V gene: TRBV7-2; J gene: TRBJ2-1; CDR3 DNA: TGTGCCAGCAGCTCTGGGGCGGGGCGGTACAATGAGCAGTTCTTC; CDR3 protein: CASSSGAGRYNEQFF
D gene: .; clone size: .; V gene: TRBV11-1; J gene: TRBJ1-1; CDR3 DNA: TGTGCCAGCAGCTTAAGCGGCGGGGGCACTGAAGCTTTCTTT; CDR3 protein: CASSLSGGGTEAFF
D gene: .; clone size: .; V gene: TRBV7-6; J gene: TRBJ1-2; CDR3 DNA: TGTGCCAGCAGCCTTAACTATGGCTACACCTTC; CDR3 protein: CASSLNYGYTF
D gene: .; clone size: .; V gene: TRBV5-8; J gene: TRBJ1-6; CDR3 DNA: TGTGCCAGCAGCTTGAGGGTAATAAATAATTCACCCCTCCACTTT; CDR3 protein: CASSLRVINNSPLHF
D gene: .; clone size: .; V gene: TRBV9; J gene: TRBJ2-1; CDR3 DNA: TGTGCCAGCAGCGTAGATTGGGGCTCAGGGCCGAGGACCCATGAGCAGTTCTTC; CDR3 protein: CASSVDWGSGPRTHEQFF